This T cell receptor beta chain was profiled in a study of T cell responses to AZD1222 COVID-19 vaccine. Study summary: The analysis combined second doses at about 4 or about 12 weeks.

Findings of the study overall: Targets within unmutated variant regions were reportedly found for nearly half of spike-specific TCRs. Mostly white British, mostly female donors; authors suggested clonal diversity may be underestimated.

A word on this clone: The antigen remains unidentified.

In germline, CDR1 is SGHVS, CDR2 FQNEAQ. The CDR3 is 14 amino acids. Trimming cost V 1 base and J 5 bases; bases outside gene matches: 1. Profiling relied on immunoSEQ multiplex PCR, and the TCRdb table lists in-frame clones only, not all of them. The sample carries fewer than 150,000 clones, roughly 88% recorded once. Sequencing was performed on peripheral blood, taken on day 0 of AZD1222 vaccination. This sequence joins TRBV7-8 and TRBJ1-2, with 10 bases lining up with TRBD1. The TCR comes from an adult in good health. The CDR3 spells CASSLGTGGYGYTF. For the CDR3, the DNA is TGTGCCAGCAGCTTAGGGACAGGGGGATATGGCTACACCTTC.